This T cell receptor (beta chain) was captured in a study of cytotoxic CD8 clonotypes in ibrutinib-treated CLL. Study as a whole: Among responders, 24 were partial and 2 complete; after median roughly 66 months, 14 stayed remitted and 12 progressed.

Measured with immunoSEQ multiplex PCR; TCRdb has only the in-frame clones, and not every one. The repertoire has 200,000 to 250,000 clones, roughly 79% of them found once; the top ten carry over 9.5%. Libraries of TCR beta were made from about 2.2 micrograms of genomic DNA that came from cryopreserved PBMCs. Study results and limitations: Sample timing was unmatched between remission and later-progressing patients; lymph nodes unstudied. Public clonotypes, found uncommonly, either contracted or stayed stable on treatment.

This clone has only a few counts. Its specificity is unknown. In germline, CDR1 is SGHNT, CDR2 YYREEE (reference sequence). This CDR3 has 16 residues. The V end lost 4 bases, the J end lost 4 bases, and 20 bases lay between the germline ends. The sequence was obtained from a human donor with chronic lymphocytic leukemia. V usage is TRBV5-4 and J usage is TRBJ1-2; the D is unclear. The sample consisted of PBMCs, taken after 12 months of ibrutinib treatment. The CDR3: CASSTAGSRVVYGYTF. For the CDR3, the DNA is TGTGCCAGCAGCACCGCGGGGAGCCGAGTAGTCTATGGCTACACCTTC.